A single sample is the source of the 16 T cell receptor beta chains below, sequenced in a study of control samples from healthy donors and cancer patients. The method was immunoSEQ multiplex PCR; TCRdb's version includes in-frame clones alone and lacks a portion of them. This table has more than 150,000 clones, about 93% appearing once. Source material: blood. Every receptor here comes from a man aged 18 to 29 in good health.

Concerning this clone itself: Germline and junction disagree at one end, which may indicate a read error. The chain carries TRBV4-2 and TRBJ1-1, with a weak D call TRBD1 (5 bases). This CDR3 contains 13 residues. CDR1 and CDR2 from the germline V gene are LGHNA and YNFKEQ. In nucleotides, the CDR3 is TGTGCCAGCCGCCAGGGCAGGAACACTGAAGCTTTCTTT. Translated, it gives CASRQGRNTEAFF.

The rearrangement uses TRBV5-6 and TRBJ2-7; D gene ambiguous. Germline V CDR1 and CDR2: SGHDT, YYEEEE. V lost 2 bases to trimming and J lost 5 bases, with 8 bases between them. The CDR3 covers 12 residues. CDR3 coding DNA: TGTGCCAGCAGCTTCGGTCTAGACGAGCAGTACTTC. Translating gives CASSFGLDEQYF. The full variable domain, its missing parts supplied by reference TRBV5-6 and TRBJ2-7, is DAGVTQSPTHLIKTRGQQVTLRCSPKSGHDTVSWYQQALGQGPQFIFQYYEEEERQRGNFPDRFSGHQFPNYSSELNVNALLLGDSALYLCASSFGLDEQYFGPGTRLTVT.

The CDR3 protein is CASSQDRIDIQYF. CDR3 bases: TGTGCCAGCAGCCAAGATCGGATAGACATTCAGTACTTC. This chain connects TRBV3-1 (or the pseudogene TRBV3-2) to TRBJ2-4, with D unclear. CDR1 is LGHDT and CDR2 is YNNKEL in the germline V gene (reference sequence). The CDR3 extends over 13 amino acids. Deletions cut 0 bases from V and 8 bases from J, with 8 bases between.

The CDR3 here is CASSLSGPNTEAFF. The CDR3 nucleotides read TGCGCCAGCAGCTTATCCGGGCCGAACACTGAAGCTTTCTTT. V usage is TRBV5-1 and J usage is TRBJ1-1; D remains ambiguous. With 2 bases removed from V and 1 base from J, the gap between germline ends came to 9 bases. This CDR3 region has 14 residues. CDR1 SGHRS and CDR2 YFSETQ come from the germline V gene.

The CDR3 DNA is TGTGCCAGCAGCTTGGCCAAGGGACAGGGCACAGATACGCAGTATTTT. Its protein is CASSLAKGQGTDTQYF. The chain combines TRBV5-4 with TRBJ2-3; 8 nucleotides match TRBD1. The ends lost 0 bases at V and 1 base at J; junction bases unmatched: 4. This CDR3 has 16 amino acids. Germline V gene lookup returns CDR1 SGHNT and CDR2 YYREEE (reference sequence).

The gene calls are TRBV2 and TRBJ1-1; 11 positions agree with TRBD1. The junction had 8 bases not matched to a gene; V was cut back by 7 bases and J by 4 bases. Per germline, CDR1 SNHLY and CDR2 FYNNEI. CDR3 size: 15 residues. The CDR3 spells CASTKRGTGGTEAFF. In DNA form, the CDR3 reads TGTGCCAGCACCAAAAGAGGGACAGGGGGCACTGAAGCTTTCTTT.

The CDR3 here is CASSQRGGVANYGYTF. As DNA, the CDR3 is TGTGCCAGCAGCCAACGGGGAGGAGTTGCTAACTATGGCTACACCTTC. The chain combines TRBV14 with TRBJ1-2; D is ambiguous. Trimming removed 2 bases at V and 0 bases at J, with 13 bases between. The CDR3 has 16 amino acids. CDR1 is SGHDN and CDR2 is FVKESK in the germline V gene. Full variable domain (remainder filled in from reference TRBV14 and TRBJ1-2): EAGVTQFPSHSVIEKGQTVTLRCDPISGHDNLYWYRRVMGKEIKFLLHFVKESKQDESGMPNNRFLAERTGGTYSTLKVQPAELEDSGVYFCASSQRGGVANYGYTFGSGTRLTVV.

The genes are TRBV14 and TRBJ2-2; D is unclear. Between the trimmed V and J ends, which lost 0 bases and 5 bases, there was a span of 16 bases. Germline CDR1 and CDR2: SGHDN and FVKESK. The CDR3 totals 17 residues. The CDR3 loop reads CASSQDLGDPRTGELFF. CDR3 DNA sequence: TGTGCCAGCAGCCAAGATTTAGGCGATCCGAGGACCGGGGAGCTGTTTTTT.

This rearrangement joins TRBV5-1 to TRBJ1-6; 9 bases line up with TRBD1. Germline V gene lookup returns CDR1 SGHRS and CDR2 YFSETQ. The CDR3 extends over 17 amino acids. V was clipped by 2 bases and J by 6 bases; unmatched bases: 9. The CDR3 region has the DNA TGCGCCAGCAGCTTACGTGCCCAGGGACAGGGTAATTCACCCCTCCACTTT. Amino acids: CASSLRAQGQGNSPLHF. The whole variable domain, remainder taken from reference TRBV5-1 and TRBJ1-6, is KAGVTQTPRYLIKTRGQQVTLSCSPISGHRSVSWYQQTPGQGLQFLFEYFSETQRNKGNFPGRFSGRQFSNSRSEMNVSTLELGDSALYLCASSLRAQGQGNSPLHFGNGTRLTVT.

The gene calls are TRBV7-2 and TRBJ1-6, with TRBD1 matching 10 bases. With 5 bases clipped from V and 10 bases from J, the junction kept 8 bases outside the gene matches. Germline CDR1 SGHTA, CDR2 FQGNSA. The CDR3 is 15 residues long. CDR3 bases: TGTGCCAGCAGCACAGGGGACAGGGGTCTATCACCCCTCCACTTT. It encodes CASSTGDRGLSPLHF.

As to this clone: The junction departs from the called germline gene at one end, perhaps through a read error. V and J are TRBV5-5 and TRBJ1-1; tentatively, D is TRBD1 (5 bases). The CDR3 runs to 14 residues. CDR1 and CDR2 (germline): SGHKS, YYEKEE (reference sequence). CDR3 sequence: CASSFHPGNPEAFF. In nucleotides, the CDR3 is TGTGCCAGCAGCTTCCATCCAGGGAACCCTGAAGCTTTCTTT. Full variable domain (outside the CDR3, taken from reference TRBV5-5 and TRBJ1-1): DAGVTQSPTHLIKTRGQQVTLRCSPISGHKSVSWYQQVLGQGPQFIFQYYEKEERGRGNFPDRFSARQFPNYSSELNVNALLLGDSALYLCASSFHPGNPEAFFGQGTRLTVV.

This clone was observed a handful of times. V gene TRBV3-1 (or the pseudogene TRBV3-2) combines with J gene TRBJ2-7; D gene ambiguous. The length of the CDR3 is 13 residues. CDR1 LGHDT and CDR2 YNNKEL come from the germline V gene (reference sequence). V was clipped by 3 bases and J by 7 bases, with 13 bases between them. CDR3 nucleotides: TGTGCCAGCAGCCAGATACAGCGTAGGGAGCAGTACTTC. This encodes CASSQIQRREQYF.

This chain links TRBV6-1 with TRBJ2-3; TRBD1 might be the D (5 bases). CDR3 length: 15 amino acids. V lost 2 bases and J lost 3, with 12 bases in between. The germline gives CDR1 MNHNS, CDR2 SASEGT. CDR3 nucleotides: TGTGCCAGCAGTGAAAAACAGGTACCAACAGATACGCAGTATTTT. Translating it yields CASSEKQVPTDTQYF.

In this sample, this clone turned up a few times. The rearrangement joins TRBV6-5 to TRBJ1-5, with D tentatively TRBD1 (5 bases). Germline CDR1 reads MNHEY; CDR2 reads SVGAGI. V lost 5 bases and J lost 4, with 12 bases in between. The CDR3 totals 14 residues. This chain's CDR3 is CASSTLGVNQPQHF. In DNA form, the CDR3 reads TGTGCCAGCAGTACCCTGGGGGTGAATCAGCCCCAGCATTTT.

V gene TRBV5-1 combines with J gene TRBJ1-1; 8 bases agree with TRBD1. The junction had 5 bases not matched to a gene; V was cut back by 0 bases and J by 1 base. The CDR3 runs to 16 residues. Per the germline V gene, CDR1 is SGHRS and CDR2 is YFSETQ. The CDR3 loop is CASSLVAGGSNTEAFF. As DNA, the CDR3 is TGCGCCAGCAGCTTGGTGGCAGGGGGCTCGAACACTGAAGCTTTCTTT.

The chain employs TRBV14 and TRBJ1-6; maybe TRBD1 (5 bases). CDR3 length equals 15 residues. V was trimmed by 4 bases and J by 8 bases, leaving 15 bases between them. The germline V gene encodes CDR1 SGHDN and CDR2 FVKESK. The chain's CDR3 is CASSLLWQGHSPLHF. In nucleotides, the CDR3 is TGTGCCAGCAGCCTCCTGTGGCAGGGACATTCACCCCTCCACTTT.